These 8 T cell receptor beta chains were sequenced from one sample in a study of blood T cells in healthy people across ages. Primers used in a second PCR of about 6 to 11 cycles were a sample-barcoded 5' primer and a J-beta primer mix. TCRdb used MiXCR to reprocess the 5' RACE reads, holding one entry per CDR3 protein. The sample includes fewer than 750,000 distinct CDR3 sequences, around half of them seen just once. The sequencing input was blood. The receptor set was obtained from an elderly man in good health.

The chain joins TRBV18 to TRBJ1-1; tentative D call: TRBD1 (6 bases). Germline lookup yields CDR1 KGHSH and CDR2 LQKENI. The V gene lost 6 bases and the J gene lost 3 bases, with 14 bases spanning the gap. CDR3 size: 14 residues. The CDR3 coding sequence is TGTGCCAGCTCGTACAGGGAGGTCGACACTGAAGCTTTCTTT. This encodes CASSYREVDTEAFF. The variable domain in full, with the rest retrieved from reference TRBV18 and TRBJ1-1, is NAGVMQNPRHLVRRRGQEARLRCSPMKGHSHVYWYRQLPEEGLKFMVYLQKENIIDESGMPKERFSAEFPKEGPSILRIQQVVRGDSAAYFCASSYREVDTEAFFGQGTRLTVV.

The chain links TRBV25-1 to TRBJ2-1; possibly TRBD1 for D (6 bases). Germline CDR1 is MGHDK and CDR2 is SYGVNS. The CDR3 consists of 13 residues. The V end was cut by 0 bases, the J end by 6 bases, with 6 bases between. The CDR3 bases are TGTGCCAGCAGTGAATACAGGGGCAATGAGCAGTTCTTC. This sequence encodes CASSEYRGNEQFF. Full variable domain (remainder filled in from reference TRBV25-1 and TRBJ2-1): EADIYQTPRYLVIGTGKKITLECSQTMGHDKMYWYQQDPGMELHLIHYSYGVNSTEKGDLSSESTVSRIRTEHFPLTLESARPSHTSQYLCASSEYRGNEQFFGPGTRLTVL.

The genes are TRBV7-2 and TRBJ2-7, with D unresolved. Trimming pared 5 bases from V and 3 bases from J, leaving 17 bases between. Germline V gene data show CDR1 as SGHTA and CDR2 as FQGNSA. The CDR3 sequence is 15 residues long. This CDR3 reads CASSPTIASNYEQYF. For the CDR3, the DNA is TGTGCCAGCAGCCCAACAATAGCTTCGAACTACGAGCAGTACTTC.

This clonotype occurred many times. The chain joins TRBV20-1 to TRBJ1-1; perhaps TRBD1 as D (5 bases). V was clipped by 3 bases and J by 9 bases, with 17 bases between them. The CDR3 has 13 amino acids. Germline V gene sequence: CDR1 DFQATT, CDR2 SNEGSKA (reference sequence). The CDR3 is CSARTQGDRQAFF. Here the CDR3 DNA reads TGCAGTGCTAGGACCCAGGGCGACAGACAAGCTTTCTTT.

The chain is built from TRBV29-1 and TRBJ1-5; possible D gene TRBD1, 5 bases. The germline CDR1 and CDR2 sequences are SQVTM and ANQGSEA. The V end was cut by 6 bases, the J end by 1 base, with 10 bases between. This CDR3 has 13 amino acids. As DNA, the CDR3 is TGCAGCGTGTCACAGGAGAGCAATCAGCCCCAGCATTTT. Its translation: CSVSQESNQPQHF.

This clonotype was observed a few times. The genes are TRBV7-2 and TRBJ2-3; 7 bases match TRBD1. Germline values: CDR1 SGHTA, CDR2 FQGNSA. The V segment lost 1 base and the J segment 2 bases; nucleotides outside the gene matches: 6. CDR3 length equals 16 residues. CDR3: CASSLGGTVDTDTQYF. The CDR3 DNA reads TGTGCCAGCAGCTTAGGGGGGACAGTGGACACAGATACGCAGTATTTT.

The V call is TRBV7-9, the J call TRBJ2-6, with 7 bases fitting TRBD1. Germline V gene data show CDR1 as SEHNR and CDR2 as FQNEAQ (reference sequence). V lost 4 bases to trimming and J lost 12 bases; unmatched junction nucleotides: 9. This CDR3 has 14 amino acids. The chain's CDR3 is CASSSDRDSVVLTF. In DNA form, the CDR3 reads TGTGCCAGCAGCTCAGACCGGGACAGTGTCGTCCTGACTTTC.

This chain links TRBV10-3 with TRBJ2-1; 9 nucleotides align to TRBD2. The CDR3 has 17 amino acids. Germline V CDR1 and CDR2: ENHRY, SYGVKD. Trimming at V came to 4 bases and at J to 1 base, leaving 8 bases not matched to a gene. The CDR3 sequence is CAISGSGLAGSYNEQFF. The CDR3 nucleotides read TGTGCCATCAGTGGCTCTGGTCTAGCGGGATCCTACAATGAGCAGTTCTTC.